The clone carrying this T cell receptor beta chain was counted once. As yet, its antigen is unknown. This entry is derived from a study of cytomegalovirus exposure and HLA in healthy donors. Primers: 60 Vbeta forward and 13 Jbeta reverse. The assay was immunoSEQ multiplex PCR, and TCRdb's table has in-frame clones only and misses some. Here the sample spans 200,000 to 250,000 clones, approximately 82% being singletons. The CDR3 consists of 13 residues. Germline CDR1 reads SGHRS; CDR2 reads YFSETQ. The V gene lost 2 bases and the J gene lost 7 bases, with 12 bases spanning the gap. Overall study results and limits: Most TCR beta V segments were productive about 90% or about 30% of the time in an earlier analysis. As a later analysis showed, a missense DCLRE1C variant was linked to trimming of TCR beta V- and J-genes. In a later analysis, an Asian-associated ancestry cluster reportedly showed fewer N-insertions than the 666-donor mean. The study flagged around 150 TCR beta chains as cytomegalovirus-associated.

Sequenced material: PBMCs. The chain has TRBV5-1 and TRBJ1-1, with D perhaps TRBD1 (6 bases). The origin of this receptor is a woman in her 50s in good health and CMV-seropositive. The DNA of the CDR3 is TGCGCCAGCAGCTTTGGGGGCAGGGTTGAAGCTTTCTTT. It translates to CASSFGGRVEAFF.